These T cell receptor beta chains were read from a single sample in a study of cytomegalovirus exposure and HLA in healthy donors. TCRdb's copy holds only in-frame clones and misses some; the assay was immunoSEQ multiplex PCR. The table includes about 150,000 clones, about 85% detected once. Sequencing was performed on PBMCs. The receptors derive from a man aged 25-40 years in good health and CMV-seropositive. The CDR3 runs from the conserved cysteine through the conserved F or W. Fields, in order: D gene, J gene, CDR3 length, clone size, V gene, CDR3 protein, CDR3 DNA. The D gene is left open where the match is weak. Clone size is given for some rows only: seen once, a few or many times, or a class if the clone is expanded.

NA TRBJ1-2 13 NA TRBV27 CASSQQGNYGYTF TGTGCCAGCAGCCAACAGGGTAACTATGGCTACACCTTC
NA TRBJ2-3 18 NA TRBV7-3 CASSPTGNPAGSTDTQYF TGTGCCAGCAGCCCGACAGGAAACCCCGCAGGGAGCACAGATACGCAGTATTTT
TRBD1 TRBJ2-3 15 NA TRBV7-3 CASSRTGGGTDTQYF TGTGCCAGCAGTCGTACAGGGGGCGGCACAGATACGCAGTATTTT
NA TRBJ2-7 14 NA TRBV27 CASKQASLSYEQYF TGTGCCAGCAAACAGGCCTCACTCTCCTACGAGCAGTACTTC
NA TRBJ1-2 12 NA TRBV14 CASSPRGTGYTF TGTGCCAGCAGCCCGAGGGGGACCGGCTACACCTTC
NA TRBJ1-1 13 NA TRBV28 CASSLGISGEAFF TGTGCCAGCAGTTTAGGAATTTCGGGTGAAGCTTTCTTT
NA TRBJ2-2 14 NA TRBV7-9 CASSLDGATGELFF TGTGCCAGCAGCTTAGATGGGGCCACCGGGGAGCTGTTTTTT
NA TRBJ2-5 11 NA TRBV19 CASSGQFTQYF TGTGCCAGTAGCGGACAGTTCACCCAGTACTTC
TRBD2 TRBJ2-3 16 few TRBV6-4 CASSELAGTGADTQYF TGTGCCAGCAGTGAACTAGCGGGCACGGGCGCAGATACGCAGTATTTT
NA TRBJ2-1 16 NA TRBV4-2 CASSQEGDPGDNEQFF TGTGCCAGCAGCCAAGAAGGTGATCCAGGGGACAATGAGCAGTTCTTC
TRBD1 TRBJ2-3 14 NA TRBV13 CASSLTGGTDTQYF TGTGCCAGCAGCTTAACAGGGGGCACAGATACGCAGTATTTT
TRBD1 TRBJ1-3 14 NA TRBV27 CASSSGQGGNTIYF TGTGCCAGCAGTTCGGGACAGGGGGGAAACACCATATATTTT
TRBD2 TRBJ2-7 16 NA TRBV4-1 CASSHTSGALTYEQYF TGCGCCAGCAGCCACACTAGCGGTGCTCTTACCTACGAGCAGTACTTC
TRBD1 TRBJ2-5 15 NA TRBV6-5 CASSYPARGQETQYF TGTGCCAGCAGTTACCCCGCCAGGGGGCAAGAGACCCAGTACTTC
TRBD1 TRBJ2-7 14 few TRBV7-2 CASSYDRGPYEQYF TGTGCCAGCAGTTATGACAGGGGACCCTACGAGCAGTACTTC
TRBD1 TRBJ2-3 16 few TRBV30 CAWSVQWDRVTDTQYF TGTGCCTGGAGTGTACAGTGGGACAGGGTCACAGATACGCAGTATTTT
NA TRBJ2-6 18 NA TRBV11-2 CASRPAGTSKAGANVLTF TGTGCCAGCAGGCCCGCCGGGACTTCTAAGGCGGGGGCCAACGTCCTGACTTTC
NA TRBJ2-2 13 NA TRBV6-1 CASSESRVGELFF TGTGCCAGCAGTGAATCGAGGGTCGGGGAGCTGTTTTTT
NA TRBJ1-1 15 once TRBV6-5 CASSYSGQGNTEAFF TGTGCCAGCAGTTACTCAGGACAAGGGAACACTGAAGCTTTCTTT
TRBD2 TRBJ2-2 15 NA TRBV2 CASRERGGSTGELFF TGTGCCAGCAGGGAGCGGGGTGGAAGCACCGGGGAGCTGTTTTTT
NA TRBJ2-2 15 NA TRBV5-1 CASSSPGLYTGELFF TGCGCCAGCAGCTCCCCGGGACTCTACACCGGGGAGCTGTTTTTT
NA TRBJ2-1 14 NA TRBV7-2 CASSPGPWRDEQFF TGTGCCAGCAGCCCCGGCCCCTGGCGGGATGAGCAGTTCTTC
NA TRBJ2-1 16 NA TRBV18 CASSDGQRSSYNEQFF TGTGCCAGCTCCGACGGACAGCGGAGCTCCTACAATGAGCAGTTCTTC
TRBD1 TRBJ1-2 17 NA TRBV4-3 CASSQVVGPGTGSGYTF TGCGCCAGCAGCCAAGTCGTAGGTCCCGGGACAGGCTCTGGCTACACCTTC
NA TRBJ1-1 17 few TRBV28 CASSWSGHPPLNTEAFF TGTGCCAGCAGTTGGTCGGGTCACCCGCCGCTGAACACTGAAGCTTTCTTT
NA TRBJ2-2 15 NA TRBV18 CASSPSPANTGELFF TGTGCCAGCTCACCAAGCCCTGCGAACACCGGGGAGCTGTTTTTT
TRBD2 TRBJ2-1 16 few TRBV19 CASSISSGIYYNEQFF TGTGCCAGTAGTATTTCTAGCGGGATCTATTACAATGAGCAGTTCTTC
NA TRBJ2-7 16 NA TRBV19 CASSAPRQQLPYEQYF TGTGCCAGTAGTGCCCCCCGGCAACAGTTACCCTACGAGCAGTACTTC
NA TRBJ1-1 15 NA TRBV27 CASRQTYREGSEAFF TGTGCCAGCAGACAAACCTACAGGGAAGGGTCTGAAGCTTTCTTT
TRBD1 TRBJ1-2 15 NA TRBV19 CASFNRDRGNYGYTF TGTGCCAGCTTCAACCGGGACAGGGGTAACTATGGCTACACCTTC
NA TRBJ1-5 16 NA TRBV5-1 CASSYEPGGAGQPQHF TGCGCCAGCAGCTACGAGCCTGGAGGGGCAGGGCAGCCCCAGCATTTT
NA TRBJ1-1 13 NA TRBV11-3 CASSSASGAKAFF TGTGCCAGCAGCTCGGCCTCAGGGGCTAAAGCTTTCTTT
TRBD1 TRBJ1-1 14 NA TRBV7-2 CASSPQRTGPEAFF TGTGCCAGCAGCCCTCAACGGACAGGGCCTGAAGCTTTCTTT
NA TRBJ1-2 15 NA TRBV5-4 CASSPRQEFFYGYTF TGTGCCAGCAGCCCAAGACAGGAATTCTTCTATGGCTACACCTTC
NA TRBJ1-1 13 NA TRBV7-6 CASSLRRSTEAFF TGTGCCAGCAGCCTCAGGAGGTCCACTGAAGCTTTCTTT
NA TRBJ2-3 16 NA TRBV6-6 CASTLTLGRATDTQYF TGTGCCAGCACATTGACCCTTGGCAGGGCTACAGATACGCAGTATTTT
TRBD2 TRBJ2-1 16 NA TRBV25-1 CASSESGTSAYNEQFF TGTGCCAGCAGTGAATCGGGGACTAGCGCTTACAATGAGCAGTTCTTC